This T cell receptor (beta chain) was identified during a study of blood T cell repertoires in COVID-19. About the study: The United States, Italy and Spain were the sources of the acute and convalescent COVID-19 samples. PBMCs, B-cell-depleted T cells, or T cells were the source of the cDNA or gDNA that made up the material.

How the authors handled the data: Reference gene primer amplification yielded estimated nucleated cell counts. Data came from immunoSEQ multiplex PCR; TCRdb stores just in-frame clones and leaves some out. V and J calls and clone size are as listed in that table; D and trimming were resolved from the DNA. The data contain roughly 67,000 clones, 80% to 90% of them seen just once; the ten biggest clones take up approximately 4.4%. CDR1 and CDR2 from the germline V gene are MNHEY and SMNVEV (reference sequence). The V and J ends lost 8 bases and 2 bases, in that order; junction bases with no gene match: 4. The CDR3 runs to 15 residues.

The sequenced sample consisted of peripheral blood. The sequence came from a man over 45 with active COVID-19. The chain combines TRBV27 with TRBJ2-3; 13 positions agree with TRBD2. CDR3 bases: TGTGCCAGCGGGGGACTAGCGGGAAACACAGATACGCAGTATTTT. Translated: CASGGLAGNTDTQYF.